A selection of T cell receptor beta chains follows, all from one sample in a study of early T cells in non-severe SARS-CoV-2 infection. Using its own MiXCR run on the 5' RACE reads, TCRdb lists one record per CDR3 protein. Of around 21,000 distinct CDR3 sequences listed, about 4% are singletons. The sequencing sample was made of whole blood. These TCRs come from an adult who was a healthcare worker with PCR-confirmed SARS-CoV-2 infection or an uninfected control (not recorded which). The conserved cysteine and the conserved F or W are not part of the CDR3 here. Each record gives: J gene, clone size, V gene, CDR3 protein. Some rows mark clone size as missing; the rest say once, few, many or name a class of expanded clone.

>TRBJ1-6|few|TRBV2
ASMTRAGSSYNSPLH
>TRBJ2-2|many|TRBV7-6
ASSLGGQVAMGTGELF
>TRBJ2-3|many|TRBV7-2
ASSTRAGGSTDTQY
>TRBJ2-3|few|TRBV30
AWSDDTDTQY
>TRBJ1-5|NA|TRBV12-3/TRBV12-4
ASSYGPNRVDQPQH
>TRBJ2-2|many|TRBV7-8
ASSLQRQNTGELF
>TRBJ2-1|medium-sized|TRBV7-2
ASSLGLAGGPRDEQF
>TRBJ1-2|medium-sized|TRBV12-3/TRBV12-4
ASSLGYGYT
>TRBJ2-5|many|TRBV5-5
ASSLGRTGAETQY
>TRBJ2-7|many|TRBV27
ASSLFAGQGAGEQY
>TRBJ2-3|few|TRBV11-2
ASSAARGYTDTQY
>TRBJ2-7|medium-sized|TRBV6-5
ASSYARGSYEQY
>TRBJ1-2|many|TRBV6-2/TRBV6-3
ASSWDRVYGYT
>TRBJ2-2|NA|TRBV10-3
AISESTIGELF
>TRBJ1-2|many|TRBV20-1
SAKGQGLEGYGYT
>TRBJ2-6|NA|TRBV6-2/TRBV6-3
ASSYSGSGANVLT
>TRBJ2-5|many|TRBV12-3/TRBV12-4
ASSAGGWQETQY
>TRBJ2-7|many|TRBV29-1
SFGGPYEQY
>TRBJ2-7|many|TRBV2
ASTDPSETSFYEQY
>TRBJ2-1|NA|TRBV20-1
SAEPSNHNEQF
>TRBJ2-7|many|TRBV6-5
ASSYPGVLTGEQY
>TRBJ2-7|many|TRBV11-2
ASSLLNTGNEQY
>TRBJ2-1|NA|TRBV20-1
SARDLGGRQGDEQF
>TRBJ2-7|many|TRBV20-1
SAYKMTGEQY
>TRBJ2-3|medium-sized|TRBV6-6
ASSSAKRGYTDTQY
>TRBJ2-1|NA|TRBV6-6
ASTTPLRGGRDEQF
>TRBJ2-7|NA|TRBV6-5
ASKGTGRYEQY
>TRBJ1-2|many|TRBV18
ASSPPLEEGYT
>TRBJ1-4|many|TRBV11-2
ASSRRGTNEKLF
>TRBJ1-2|many|TRBV7-9
ASSLAGRGVPDYGYT
>TRBJ2-1|many|TRBV10-2
ASSVAGGSYNEQF
>TRBJ1-5|many|TRBV20-1
SAITGISNQPQH
>TRBJ1-5|many|TRBV20-1
SARTGGNSNQPQH
>TRBJ2-3|many|TRBV7-2
ASSLALGFDTQY
>TRBJ2-3|many|TRBV10-1
ASSELAGEPPSTDTQY